The 27 T cell receptor beta chains below were found in one sample sequenced in a study of neurological immune-mediated disorders (dated by TCRdb to the late 2010s). The library was obtained by 5' RACE. These reads were obtained on an Illumina HiSeq 2500. TCRdb reanalyzed the raw reads on its own, using fastp at Q25 for trimming and MiXCR for clone calling, and kept in-frame beta chains. Rows merge per CDR3 protein into single entries with the most common DNA and genes. This sample gives about 48,000 distinct CDR3 sequences in total; under 13% of them show up just once. The ten largest clones represent 21% of the sample. Sequences were obtained from PBMCs. These TCRs come from a woman aged 40 to 50 with HTLV-1-associated myelopathy (HAM/TSP).

In this sample, this clonotype turned up many times. This chain uses TRBV7-2 with TRBJ1-5; no definite D call. Trimming stripped 1 base from V and 9 bases from J, with 16 bases between. This CDR3 has 15 residues. The germline V gene encodes CDR1 SGHTA and CDR2 FQGNSA. The CDR3 is CASSLDSGPSGPQHF. The DNA for the CDR3 is TGTGCCAGCAGCTTAGACTCAGGCCCTTCAGGGCCCCAGCATTTT.

Many counts were recorded for this clonotype. CDR3 nucleotides: TGTGCCAGCAGCTTATTGTGGGGCTACACCTTC. Encoded protein: CASSLLWGYTF. The genes are TRBV7-9 and TRBJ1-2; D is uncertain. The CDR3 spans 11 residues. The germline V gene encodes CDR1 SEHNR and CDR2 FQNEAQ (reference sequence). The V end was cut by 2 bases, the J end by 8 bases, with 6 bases between.

This clonotype has at least ten counts. This CDR3 reads CASSWPGQGVGELFF. The CDR3 bases are TGTGCCAGCAGTTGGCCGGGACAGGGAGTCGGGGAGCTGTTTTTT. The rearrangement uses TRBV6-2 or TRBV6-3 and TRBJ2-2, with TRBD1 matching 9 bases. The CDR3 covers 15 residues. The germline CDR1 and CDR2 sequences are MNHEY and SVGEGT. V gave up 4 bases and J gave up 7 bases; unmatched junction bases: 7.

This clonotype was seen ten or more times. V usage is TRBV7-2 and J usage is TRBJ2-1; 8 bases align to TRBD2. Germline V gene data show CDR1 as SGHTA and CDR2 as FQGNSA. The junction had 6 bases not matched to a gene; V was cut back by 0 bases and J by 8 bases. The CDR3 totals 15 residues. The CDR3 region has the DNA TGTGCCAGCAGCTTAGCAGGGACTAGGTCCCATGAGCAGTTCTTC. Its protein product is CASSLAGTRSHEQFF.

This clonotype was counted ten times or more. The V gene is TRBV20-1, the J gene TRBJ2-7; either TRBD1 or TRBD2 may fit D (6 bases each). Germline V CDR1 and CDR2: DFQATT, SNEGSKA (reference sequence). The V end lost 0 bases, the J end lost 4 bases, and 13 bases lay between the germline ends. There are 14 residues in the CDR3. The CDR3 DNA reads TGCAGTGCTAGAGATTACCAGGGGAGGTACGAGCAGTACTTC. Its translation is CSARDYQGRYEQYF.

This clonotype was counted ten times or more. The V and J genes are TRBV3-1 and TRBJ2-7; D might be TRBD1 or TRBD2, each matching 6 bases. In germline, CDR1 is LGHDT, CDR2 YNNKEL (reference sequence). The CDR3 totals 14 residues. Deletions cut 4 bases from V and 7 bases from J, with 17 bases between. Here the CDR3 DNA reads TGTGCCAGCAGCCTACAACAGGGTGGAGGGGAGCAGTACTTC. Protein sequence: CASSLQQGGGEQYF.

This clonotype was found many times. The chain links TRBV5-5 to TRBJ2-2; 7 positions agree with TRBD1. In germline, CDR1 is SGHKS, CDR2 YYEKEE (reference sequence). The CDR3 has 16 residues. Trimming took 4 bases from V and 0 from J; bases not matched to a gene: 6. The DNA for the CDR3 is TGTGCCAGCAGCCCCACAGGGGCCACGAACACCGGGGAGCTGTTTTTT. As protein: CASSPTGATNTGELFF.

There are many counts of this clonotype. This chain uses TRBV12-3 or TRBV12-4 with TRBJ2-3, with D possibly matching TRBD2 (5 bases). This CDR3 region has 16 residues. The V and J ends lost 5 bases and 5 bases respectively, with 20 bases between them. The CDR3 DNA is TGTGCCAGCAGTCCAAGAAGGGAGATAACCCTAGATACGCAGTATTTT. This encodes CASSPRREITLDTQYF.

This clonotype was counted at least ten times. This rearrangement joins TRBV4-2 to TRBJ1-3; D call uncertain. Trimming cost V 0 bases and J 0 bases, with 6 bases left between them. The V gene's germline CDR1 is LGHNA and CDR2 YNFKEQ. The CDR3 has 15 residues. The CDR3 reads CASSQDQSSGNTIYF. The CDR3 nucleotides are TGTGCCAGCAGCCAAGATCAAAGCTCTGGAAACACCATATATTTT.

Details on this clonotype: This clone may be a read error of a much larger clone one base away. The rearrangement uses TRBV10-3 and TRBJ2-1; the D gene is possibly TRBD2 (7 bases). Germline assignment: CDR1 ENHRY and CDR2 SYGVKD. The CDR3 runs 15 residues. The V end was cut by 6 bases, the J end by 6 bases, with 18 bases between. The CDR3 DNA follows: TGTGCCATCAGCGCGGAGGGGGGGCCGTGCAATGAGCAGTTCTTC. This gives the protein CAISAEGGPCNEQFF.

This clonotype appeared many times. The gene calls are TRBV20-1 and TRBJ2-3; 12 bases fit TRBD2. This CDR3 spans 15 amino acids. Germline V gene data show CDR1 as DFQATT and CDR2 as SNEGSKA (reference sequence). The V segment lost 3 bases and the J segment 7 bases; nucleotides outside the gene matches: 8. The CDR3 sequence: CSASKLAGGPNTQYF. The CDR3, as DNA: TGCAGTGCTAGTAAGCTAGCGGGGGGGCCGAATACGCAGTATTTT.

The rearrangement links TRBV7-6 to TRBJ2-1, with D maybe TRBD2 (7 bases). V was shortened by 1 base and J by 8 bases, with 15 bases between the two germline ends. This CDR3 is 15 amino acids long. CDR1 SGHVS and CDR2 FNYEAQ come from the germline V gene. The DNA for the CDR3 is TGTGCCAGCAGCTTAGGTGGGGGGGCCGGCTATGAGCAGTTCTTC. Translation: CASSLGGGAGYEQFF.

This clonotype was seen ten or more times. This rearrangement joins TRBV5-6 to TRBJ2-1; weak D call: TRBD1 (6 bases). Trimming removed 2 bases from V and 1 base from J, with 7 bases in between. From germline, CDR1 is SGHDT and CDR2 YYEEEE. This CDR3 is built from 14 residues. The CDR3 DNA sequence: TGTGCCAGCAGCTTTCAGGGGTCCTACAATGAGCAGTTCTTC. Translation gives CASSFQGSYNEQFF.

This clonotype was detected ten times or more. The J gene is TRBJ1-5, the V gene TRBV4-2, with TRBD1 matching 7 bases. The CDR3 runs to 13 residues. With V trimmed by 0 bases and J by 16 bases, 9 bases remained unmatched. The germline V gene has CDR1 LGHNA and CDR2 YNFKEQ. CDR3 amino acids: CASSQDGLGGAHF. The CDR3, as DNA: TGTGCCAGCAGCCAAGATGGGCTAGGGGGCGCCCATTTT.

This clonotype was recorded at least ten times. The chain employs TRBV11-1 and TRBJ2-1; perhaps TRBD2 as D (6 bases). This CDR3 has 17 amino acids. Germline loops: CDR1 SGHAT, CDR2 FQDESV (reference sequence). V lost 4 bases, J lost 0 bases, and 16 bases lay in between. CDR3 in DNA: TGTGCCAGCAGCTCATGGACGGGGGATTCCTCCTACAATGAGCAGTTCTTC. The encoded protein is CASSSWTGDSSYNEQFF.

This clonotype was seen repeatedly, ten times or more. The gene calls are TRBV30 and TRBJ2-7; possibly TRBD1 or TRBD2 for D (6 bases each). The V gene lost 0 bases and the J gene lost 7 bases, with 25 bases spanning the gap. Per the germline V gene, CDR1 is GTSNPN and CDR2 is SVGIG (reference sequence). This CDR3 is 17 amino acids long. This CDR3 reads CAWSVRYGGRVRGEQYF. The CDR3 nucleotides are TGTGCCTGGAGTGTACGGTATGGGGGGCGCGTAAGAGGGGAGCAGTACTTC. Drawing the rest from reference TRBV30 and TRBJ2-7, the complete variable domain is SQTIHQWPATLVQPVGSPLSLECTVEGTSNPNLYWYRQAAGRGLQLLFYSVGIGQISSEVPQNLSASRPQDRQFILSSKKLLLSDSGFYLCAWSVRYGGRVRGEQYFGPGTRLTVT.

This clonotype has ten or more counts. The chain carries TRBV5-1 and TRBJ2-3; D is unclear. Deletions cut 0 bases from V and 5 bases from J, with 10 bases between. CDR3 length: 14 amino acids. Germline V gene data show CDR1 as SGHRS and CDR2 as YFSETQ. For the CDR3, the DNA is TGCGCCAGCAGCTTGGCCGGAGTAGGAGATACGCAGTATTTT. Its protein is CASSLAGVGDTQYF. The full variable domain, its missing parts supplied by reference TRBV5-1 and TRBJ2-3, is KAGVTQTPRYLIKTRGQQVTLSCSPISGHRSVSWYQQTPGQGLQFLFEYFSETQRNKGNFPGRFSGRQFSNSRSEMNVSTLELGDSALYLCASSLAGVGDTQYFGPGTRLTVL.

This clonotype appeared many times. The chain links TRBV24-1 to TRBJ2-2; D unclear. The CDR3 spans 14 residues. The germline V and J ends were trimmed by 0 bases and 7 bases, with 8 bases remaining between them. The germline V gene has CDR1 KGHDR and CDR2 SFDVKD. The CDR3 loop is CATSDLGVSGELFF. In DNA form, the CDR3 reads TGTGCCACCAGTGATTTGGGCGTGAGCGGGGAGCTGTTTTTT.

Ten or more counts support this clonotype. The chain employs TRBV20-1 and TRBJ2-3, with TRBD1 identical over 9 bases. CDR1 and CDR2 (germline): DFQATT, SNEGSKA (reference sequence). The CDR3 has 12 amino acids. V trimming: 7 bases; J trimming: 6 bases; junction bases outside the gene matches: 5. The CDR3 nucleotides are TGCAGTGTTACACAGGGGGCGGATACGCAGTATTTT. Encoded protein: CSVTQGADTQYF.

This clonotype was seen many times. The rearrangement links TRBV29-1 to TRBJ2-2; possible D gene TRBD2, 6 bases. Looked up from germline, CDR1 is SQVTM and CDR2 is ANQGSEA. The CDR3 loop spans 14 amino acids. V lost 4 bases to trimming and J lost 2 bases, with 11 bases between them. CDR3 DNA: TGCAGCGTTGGGCTTGGGACTAACACCGGGGAGCTGTTTTTT. This gives the protein CSVGLGTNTGELFF.

This clonotype occurred many times. This chain joins TRBV5-1 and TRBJ1-1; 9 nucleotides agree with TRBD1. The CDR3 loop spans 16 amino acids. Germline V lookup: CDR1 SGHRS, CDR2 YFSETQ. V was clipped by 0 bases and J by 3 bases; unmatched bases: 6. DNA for the CDR3: TGCGCCAGCAGCTTGGCAACCGGGACAGGGTACACTGAAGCTTTCTTT. Amino acid sequence: CASSLATGTGYTEAFF. Full variable domain (rest looked up from reference TRBV5-1 and TRBJ1-1): KAGVTQTPRYLIKTRGQQVTLSCSPISGHRSVSWYQQTPGQGLQFLFEYFSETQRNKGNFPGRFSGRQFSNSRSEMNVSTLELGDSALYLCASSLATGTGYTEAFFGQGTRLTVV.

This clonotype was recorded many times. This chain connects TRBV2 to TRBJ2-2, with D hard to call. Germline CDR1 and CDR2: SNHLY and FYNNEI. The CDR3 sequence is 13 residues long. Trimming stripped 8 bases from V and 3 bases from J, with 10 bases between. The CDR3: CASSADHTGELFF. CDR3 sequence (DNA): TGTGCCAGCTCGGCGGACCACACCGGGGAGCTGTTTTTT.

This clonotype has ten or more counts. The chain carries TRBV7-9 and TRBJ2-1; D might be TRBD1 (5 bases). CDR1 and CDR2 from the germline V gene are SEHNR and FQNEAQ (reference sequence). CDR3 length: 14 amino acids. The germline V and J ends were trimmed by 3 bases and 5 bases, with 11 bases remaining between them. CDR3 nucleotides: TGTGCCAGCAGCTTCCGGCAGGGCCACAATGAGCAGTTCTTC. Translating gives CASSFRQGHNEQFF.

In this sample, this clonotype turned up many times. V usage is TRBV5-1 and J usage is TRBJ2-1; 7 positions match TRBD1. The CDR3 has 12 residues. Germline trimming cut 4 bases from V and 10 bases from J; bases unmatched to any gene: 5. Germline values: CDR1 SGHRS, CDR2 YFSETQ. CDR3 DNA sequence: TGCGCCAGCAGCATTGACAGGGACGAGCAGTTCTTC. The encoded protein is CASSIDRDEQFF.

This clonotype was observed at least ten times. This chain links TRBV24-1 with TRBJ2-3; tentatively, D is TRBD2 (6 bases). Germline V gives CDR1 KGHDR, CDR2 SFDVKD. The CDR3 contains 15 residues. The ends were cut back, 5 bases at V and 2 bases at J, with 13 bases in the middle. The CDR3 protein is CATSAGAGPTDTQYF. As DNA, the CDR3 is TGTGCCACCAGTGCGGGTGCGGGGCCCACAGATACGCAGTATTTT.

This clonotype was counted at least ten times. This chain uses TRBV20-1 with TRBJ1-2, with D possibly being TRBD1 (5 bases). Germline CDR1 and CDR2: DFQATT and SNEGSKA (reference sequence). The CDR3 is 13 residues long. Trimming took 0 bases from V and 4 from J, leaving 9 bases between them. As DNA, the CDR3 is TGCAGTGCTAGAGACCGACAGAGCTATGGCTACACCTTC. Its protein is CSARDRQSYGYTF.

At least ten counts were recorded for this clonotype. The CDR3 spells CASSPPSTGDEQYF. The DNA of the CDR3 is TGTGCCAGCTCACCACCGTCGACAGGGGACGAGCAGTACTTC. The rearrangement joins TRBV18 to TRBJ2-7, with TRBD1 identical over 8 bases. The CDR3 contains 14 residues. V shed 0 bases and J 5 bases; nucleotides not matched to a gene: 3. The germline CDR1 and CDR2 sequences are KGHSH and LQKENI. The variable domain in full, completed from reference TRBV18 and TRBJ2-7, reads NAGVMQNPRHLVRRRGQEARLRCSPMKGHSHVYWYRQLPEEGLKFMVYLQKENIIDESGMPKERFSAEFPKEGPSILRIQQVVRGDSAAYFCASSPPSTGDEQYFGPGTRLTVT.